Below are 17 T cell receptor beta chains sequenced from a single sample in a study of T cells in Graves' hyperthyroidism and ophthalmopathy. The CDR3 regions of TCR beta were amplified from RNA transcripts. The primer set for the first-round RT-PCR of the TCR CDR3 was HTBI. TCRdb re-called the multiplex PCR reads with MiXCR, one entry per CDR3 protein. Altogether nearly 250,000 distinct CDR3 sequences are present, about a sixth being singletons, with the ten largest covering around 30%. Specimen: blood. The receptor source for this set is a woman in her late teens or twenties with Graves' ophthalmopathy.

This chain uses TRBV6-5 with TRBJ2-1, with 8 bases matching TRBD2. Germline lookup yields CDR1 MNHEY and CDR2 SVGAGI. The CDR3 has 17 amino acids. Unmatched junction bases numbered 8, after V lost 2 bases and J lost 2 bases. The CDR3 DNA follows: TGTGCCAGCAGTTACACTGGGCTAGCGGGTCCCTACAATGAGCAGTTCTTC. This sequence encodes CASSYTGLAGPYNEQFF.

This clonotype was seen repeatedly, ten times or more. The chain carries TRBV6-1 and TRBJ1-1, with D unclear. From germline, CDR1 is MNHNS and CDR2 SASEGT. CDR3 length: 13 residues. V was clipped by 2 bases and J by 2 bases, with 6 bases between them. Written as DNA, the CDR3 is TGTGCCAGCAGTGAAAAGGAAAACACTGAAGCTTTCTTT. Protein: CASSEKENTEAFF.

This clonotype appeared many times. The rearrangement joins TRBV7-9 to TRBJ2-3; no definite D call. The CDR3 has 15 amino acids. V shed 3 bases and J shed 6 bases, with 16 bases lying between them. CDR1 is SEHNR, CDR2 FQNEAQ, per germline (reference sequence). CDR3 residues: CASSFILAPGDTQYF. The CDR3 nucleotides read TGTGCCAGCAGCTTTATTTTGGCCCCCGGGGATACGCAGTATTTT.

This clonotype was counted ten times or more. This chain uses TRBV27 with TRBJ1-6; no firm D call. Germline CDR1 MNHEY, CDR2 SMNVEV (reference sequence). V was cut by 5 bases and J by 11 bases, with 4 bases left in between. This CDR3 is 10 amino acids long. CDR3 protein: CASSTAPLHF. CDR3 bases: TGTGCCAGCAGTACAGCACCCCTCCACTTT.

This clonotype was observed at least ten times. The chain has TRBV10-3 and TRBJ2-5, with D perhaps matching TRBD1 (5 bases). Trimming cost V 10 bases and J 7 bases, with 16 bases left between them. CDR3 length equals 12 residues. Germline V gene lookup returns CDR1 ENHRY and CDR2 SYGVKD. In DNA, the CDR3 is TGTGCCACCCGGTGGGGCGTTGGGACCCAGTACTTC. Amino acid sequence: CATRWGVGTQYF.

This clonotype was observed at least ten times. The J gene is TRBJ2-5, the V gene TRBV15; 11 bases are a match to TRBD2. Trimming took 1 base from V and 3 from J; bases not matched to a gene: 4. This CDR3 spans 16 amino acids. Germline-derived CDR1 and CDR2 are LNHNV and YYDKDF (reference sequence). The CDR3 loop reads CATSRGASGGKETQYF. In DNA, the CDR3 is TGTGCCACCAGCAGAGGGGCTAGCGGGGGGAAAGAGACCCAGTACTTC.

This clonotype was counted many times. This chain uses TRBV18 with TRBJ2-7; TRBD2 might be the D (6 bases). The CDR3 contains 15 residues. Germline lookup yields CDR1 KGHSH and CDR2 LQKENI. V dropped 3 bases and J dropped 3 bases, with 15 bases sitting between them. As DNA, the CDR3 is TGTGCCAGCTCACCCTCGGGACTCACTGTCTACGAGCAGTACTTC. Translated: CASSPSGLTVYEQYF. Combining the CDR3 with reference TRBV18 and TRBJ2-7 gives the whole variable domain NAGVMQNPRHLVRRRGQEARLRCSPMKGHSHVYWYRQLPEEGLKFMVYLQKENIIDESGMPKERFSAEFPKEGPSILRIQQVVRGDSAAYFCASSPSGLTVYEQYFGPGTRLTVT.

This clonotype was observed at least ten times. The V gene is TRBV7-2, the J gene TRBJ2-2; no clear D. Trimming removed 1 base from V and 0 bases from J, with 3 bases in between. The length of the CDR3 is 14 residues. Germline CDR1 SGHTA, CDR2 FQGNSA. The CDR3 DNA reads TGTGCCAGCAGCTTAGTGGCGAACACCGGGGAGCTGTTTTTT. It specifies CASSLVANTGELFF.

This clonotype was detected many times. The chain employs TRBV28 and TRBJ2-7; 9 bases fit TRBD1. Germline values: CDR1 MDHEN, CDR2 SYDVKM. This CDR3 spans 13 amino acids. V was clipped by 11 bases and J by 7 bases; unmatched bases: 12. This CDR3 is CAVSNRGLGEQYF. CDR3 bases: TGTGCCGTTTCCAACAGGGGGCTGGGGGAGCAGTACTTC.

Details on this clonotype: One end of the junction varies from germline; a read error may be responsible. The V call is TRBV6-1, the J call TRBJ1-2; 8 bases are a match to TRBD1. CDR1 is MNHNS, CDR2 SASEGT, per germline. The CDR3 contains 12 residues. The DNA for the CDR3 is TGTGCCAGCAGCGGGACAGGATATGGCTGCACCTTC. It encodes CASSGTGYGCTF.

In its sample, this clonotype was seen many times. In DNA, the CDR3 is TGCAGTGCTGGCTCTAGCGGGAGGGCCATCTACAATGAGCAGTTCTTC. Translation gives CSAGSSGRAIYNEQFF. The chain carries TRBV20-1 and TRBJ2-1, with TRBD2 matching over 12 bases. The CDR3 is 16 residues long. V gave up 5 bases and J gave up 3 bases; unmatched junction bases: 8. Germline CDR1 is DFQATT and CDR2 is SNEGSKA (reference sequence).

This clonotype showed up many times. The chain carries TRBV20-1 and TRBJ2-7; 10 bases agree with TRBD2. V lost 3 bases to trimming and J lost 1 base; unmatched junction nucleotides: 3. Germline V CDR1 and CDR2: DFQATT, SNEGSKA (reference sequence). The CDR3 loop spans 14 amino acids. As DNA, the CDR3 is TGCAGTGCTAGGACTAGCGGGCTTTCCTACGAGCAGTACTTC. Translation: CSARTSGLSYEQYF.

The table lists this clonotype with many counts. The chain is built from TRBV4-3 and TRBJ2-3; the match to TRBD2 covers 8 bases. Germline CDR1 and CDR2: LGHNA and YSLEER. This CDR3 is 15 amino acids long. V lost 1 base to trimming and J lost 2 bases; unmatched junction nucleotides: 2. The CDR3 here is CASSQGSGDTDTQYF. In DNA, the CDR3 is TGCGCCAGCAGCCAAGGTAGCGGGGACACAGATACGCAGTATTTT.

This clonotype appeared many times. CDR3 nucleotide sequence: TGTGCCAGCAGCTTAGGGCTAGCGGGAGTAGATACGCAGTATTTT. The encoded protein is CASSLGLAGVDTQYF. This chain connects TRBV7-3 to TRBJ2-3, with TRBD2 identical over 10 bases. CDR1 SGHTA and CDR2 FQGTGA come from the germline V gene. V lost 2 bases, J lost 5 bases, and 4 bases stayed unmatched. The CDR3 consists of 15 residues.

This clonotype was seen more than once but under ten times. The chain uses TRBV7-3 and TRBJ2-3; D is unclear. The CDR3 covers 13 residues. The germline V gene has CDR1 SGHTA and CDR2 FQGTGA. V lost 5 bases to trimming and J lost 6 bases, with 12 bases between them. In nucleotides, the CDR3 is TGTGCCAGCAGCCCCGTCGGGCAGGATACGCAGTATTTT. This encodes CASSPVGQDTQYF.

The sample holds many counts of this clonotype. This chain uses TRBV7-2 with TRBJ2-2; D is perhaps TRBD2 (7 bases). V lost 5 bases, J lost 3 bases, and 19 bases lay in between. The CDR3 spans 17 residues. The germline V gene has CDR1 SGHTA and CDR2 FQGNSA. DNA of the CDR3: TGTGCCAGCAGCCCCCCCGTTGGGGGGGCCTACACCGGGGAGCTGTTTTTT. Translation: CASSPPVGGAYTGELFF.

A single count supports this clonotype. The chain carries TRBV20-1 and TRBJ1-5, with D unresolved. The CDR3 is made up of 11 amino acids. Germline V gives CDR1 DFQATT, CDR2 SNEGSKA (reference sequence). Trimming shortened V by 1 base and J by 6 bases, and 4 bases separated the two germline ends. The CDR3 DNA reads TGCAGTGCTAGAGTCGGTCAGCCCCAGCATTTT. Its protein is CSARVGQPQHF.